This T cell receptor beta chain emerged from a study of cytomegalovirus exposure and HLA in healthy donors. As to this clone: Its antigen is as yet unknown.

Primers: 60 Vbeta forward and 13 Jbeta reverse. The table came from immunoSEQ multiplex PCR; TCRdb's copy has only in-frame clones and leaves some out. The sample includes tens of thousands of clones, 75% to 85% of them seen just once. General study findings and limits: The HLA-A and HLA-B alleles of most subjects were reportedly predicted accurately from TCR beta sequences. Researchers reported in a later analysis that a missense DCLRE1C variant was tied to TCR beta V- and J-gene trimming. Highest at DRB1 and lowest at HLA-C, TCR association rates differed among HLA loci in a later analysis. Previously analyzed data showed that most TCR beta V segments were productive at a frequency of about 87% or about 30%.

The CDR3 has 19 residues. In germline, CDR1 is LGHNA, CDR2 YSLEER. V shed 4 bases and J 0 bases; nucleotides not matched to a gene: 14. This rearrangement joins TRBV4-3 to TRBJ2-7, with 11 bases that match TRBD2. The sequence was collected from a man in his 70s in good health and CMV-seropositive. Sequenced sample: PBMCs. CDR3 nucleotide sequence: TGCGCCAGCAGCCGAGAGCTAGCGGGGGGCCTTCACCTCTCCTACGAGCAGTACTTC. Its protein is CASSRELAGGLHLSYEQYF.